Presented here are 2 T cell receptor beta chains from one specimen sequenced in a study of blood T cell repertoires in COVID-19. Repertoires were generated with immunoSEQ multiplex PCR, while TCRdb's copy carries only in-frame clones and drops some. This repertoire shows 80,000 to 100,000 clones, roughly 85% found once; its top ten account for under 20%. The sequencing sample was made of peripheral blood. The origin of the receptors is a human donor in a cohort sampled during active COVID-19.

The CDR3 DNA reads TGTGCCAGTAGTAGGTTAGCGGGATACGAGCAGTTCTTC. Its protein is CASSRLAGYEQFF. This chain connects TRBV19 to TRBJ2-1; 8 positions match TRBD2. The CDR3 extends over 13 amino acids. Germline assignment: CDR1 LNHDA and CDR2 SQIVND (reference sequence). V lost 4 bases to trimming and J lost 10 bases; unmatched junction nucleotides: 6.

This chain links TRBV5-4 with TRBJ2-1; 14 bases agree with TRBD2. CDR1 and CDR2 (germline): SGHNT, YYREEE (reference sequence). Losses at the gene ends were 5 bases for V and 8 bases for J; bases not matched to a gene: 15. CDR3 length: 18 residues. The CDR3 spells CASRTGGTSGSSVDEQFF. CDR3 DNA sequence: TGTGCCAGCAGGACAGGGGGGACTAGCGGGAGTAGTGTCGATGAGCAGTTCTTC.